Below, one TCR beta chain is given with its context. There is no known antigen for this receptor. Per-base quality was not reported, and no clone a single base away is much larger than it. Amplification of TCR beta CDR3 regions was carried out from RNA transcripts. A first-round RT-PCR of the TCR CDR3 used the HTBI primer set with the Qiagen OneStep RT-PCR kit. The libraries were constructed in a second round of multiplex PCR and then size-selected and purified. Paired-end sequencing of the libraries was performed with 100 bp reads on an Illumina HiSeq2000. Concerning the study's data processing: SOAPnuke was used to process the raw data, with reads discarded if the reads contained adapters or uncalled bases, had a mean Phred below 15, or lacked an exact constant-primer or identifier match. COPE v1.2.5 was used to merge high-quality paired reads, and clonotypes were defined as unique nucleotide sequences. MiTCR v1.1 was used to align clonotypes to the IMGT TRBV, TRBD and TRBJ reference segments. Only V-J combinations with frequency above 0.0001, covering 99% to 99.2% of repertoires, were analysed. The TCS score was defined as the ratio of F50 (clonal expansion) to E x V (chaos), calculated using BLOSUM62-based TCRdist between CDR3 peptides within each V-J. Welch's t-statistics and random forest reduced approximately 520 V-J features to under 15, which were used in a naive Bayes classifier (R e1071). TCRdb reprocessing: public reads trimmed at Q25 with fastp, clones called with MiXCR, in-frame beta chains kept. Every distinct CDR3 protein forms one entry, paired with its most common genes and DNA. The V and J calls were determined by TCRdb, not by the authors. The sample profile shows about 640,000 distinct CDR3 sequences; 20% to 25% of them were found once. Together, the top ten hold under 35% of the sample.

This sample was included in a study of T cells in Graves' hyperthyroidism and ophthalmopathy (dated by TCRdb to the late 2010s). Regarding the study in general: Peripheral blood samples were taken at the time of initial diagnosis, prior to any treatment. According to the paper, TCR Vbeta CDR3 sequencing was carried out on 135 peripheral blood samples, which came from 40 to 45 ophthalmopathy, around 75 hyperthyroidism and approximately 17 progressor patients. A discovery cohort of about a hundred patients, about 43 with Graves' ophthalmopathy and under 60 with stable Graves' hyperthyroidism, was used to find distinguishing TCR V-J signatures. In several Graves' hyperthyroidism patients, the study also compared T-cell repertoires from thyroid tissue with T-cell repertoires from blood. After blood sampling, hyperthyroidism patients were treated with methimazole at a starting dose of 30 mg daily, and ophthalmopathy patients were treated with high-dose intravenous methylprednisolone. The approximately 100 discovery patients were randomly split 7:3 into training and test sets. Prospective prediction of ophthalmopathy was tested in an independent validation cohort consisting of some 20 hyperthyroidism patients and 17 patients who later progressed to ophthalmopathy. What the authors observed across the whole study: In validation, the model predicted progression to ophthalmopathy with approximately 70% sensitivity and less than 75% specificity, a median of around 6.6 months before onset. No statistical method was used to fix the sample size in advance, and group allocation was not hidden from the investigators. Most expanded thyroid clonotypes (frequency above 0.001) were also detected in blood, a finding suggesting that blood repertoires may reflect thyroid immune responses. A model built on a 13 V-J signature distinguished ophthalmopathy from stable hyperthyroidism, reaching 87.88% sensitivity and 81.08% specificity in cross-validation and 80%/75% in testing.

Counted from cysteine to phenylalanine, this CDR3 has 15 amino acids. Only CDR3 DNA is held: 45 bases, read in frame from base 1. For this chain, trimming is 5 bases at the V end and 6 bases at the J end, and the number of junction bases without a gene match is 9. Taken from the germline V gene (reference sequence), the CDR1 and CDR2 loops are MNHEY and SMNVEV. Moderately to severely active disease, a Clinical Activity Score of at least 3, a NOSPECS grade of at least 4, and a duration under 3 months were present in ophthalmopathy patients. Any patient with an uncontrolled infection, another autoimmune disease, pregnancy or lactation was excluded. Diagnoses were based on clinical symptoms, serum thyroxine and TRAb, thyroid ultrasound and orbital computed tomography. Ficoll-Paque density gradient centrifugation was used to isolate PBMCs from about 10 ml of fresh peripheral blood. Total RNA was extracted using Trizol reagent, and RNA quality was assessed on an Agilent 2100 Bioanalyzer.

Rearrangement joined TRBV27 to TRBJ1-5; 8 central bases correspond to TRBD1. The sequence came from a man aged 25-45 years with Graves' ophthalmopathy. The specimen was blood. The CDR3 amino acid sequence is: CASSPGTGGSQPQHF. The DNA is TGTGCCAGCAGTCCAGGGACAGGAGGGAGTCAGCCCCAGCATTTT.